The entry below gives a single TCR beta chain sequence along with its context. The antigen is undetermined. A read error is possible here, since a much larger clone lies one base away. This sample's RNA came from whole unsorted tissue. This non-tumor lung sample came from over 3 cm beyond the tumor edge. This specimen comes from a study of tumor and adjacent non-tumor tissue in lung cancer. Overall study: Aged roughly 31 to 76 years, patients included 10 men and roughly 5 women with stage I to III disease. Broader study findings: Compared with tumor, normal lung showed significantly lower TCR diversity.

Germline V lookup: CDR1 MDHEN, CDR2 SYDVKM. The CDR3 consists of 14 residues. TCRbeta libraries were built with three rounds of nested PCR, modified from ARM-PCR. TCRdb recomputed calls from the multiplex PCR reads with MiXCR, one row per CDR3 protein. Altogether 98,000 or so distinct CDR3 sequences are present, 80% being singletons, with the ten largest covering less than 40%. V and J are TRBV28 and TRBJ1-5; D may be TRBD1 (5 bases). Sequenced input: distant non-tumor lung tissue. The origin of this receptor is a man aged 60 to 75 with small cell lung cancer. The CDR3 DNA reads TGTGCCAGCAGTCCCCGGAGGGGCAATCAGCTCCAGCATTTT. This codes for CASSPRRGNQLQHF.